This TCR beta chain comes out of a study of T cell repertoires in cytomegalovirus infection. Overall study context: Public TCR beta signatures provided an indication of both CMV infection and a matching HLA type. Findings of the study overall: Totalled public TCR beta family frequency picked out people who carried CMV plus the relevant HLA. CMV-specific TCR beta clonotypes restricted by HLA-C were the ones dominating the ex vivo response.

Per germline, CDR1 SGHRS and CDR2 YFSETQ. The CDR3 loop spans 15 amino acids. Trimming removed 0 bases from V and 5 bases from J, with 15 bases in between. Notes on this clonotype: Its antigen is unknown.

TCRdb reprocessed the reads with MiXCR, giving one entry per CDR3 protein. The data contain 250,000 to 300,000 distinct CDR3 sequences, about a sixth of them seen just once; the ten biggest clones take up around half. The sequencing input was CD8+ T cells from PBMCs. This chain connects TRBV5-1 to TRBJ2-7; the D gene is possibly TRBD2 (5 bases). This TCR came from a human donor in good health (CMV status not recorded). Some clones in this sample may be carry-over from other donors' samples. CDR3 sequence: CASSLGSRDFDEQYF. CDR3 bases: TGCGCCAGCAGCTTGGGATCTCGGGATTTCGACGAGCAGTACTTC. The full variable domain, rest sourced from reference TRBV5-1 and TRBJ2-7, is KAGVTQTPRYLIKTRGQQVTLSCSPISGHRSVSWYQQTPGQGLQFLFEYFSETQRNKGNFPGRFSGRQFSNSRSEMNVSTLELGDSALYLCASSLGSRDFDEQYFGPGTRLTVT.